One and the same sample provided the 2 T cell receptor beta chains below, sequenced in a study of blood T cell repertoires in COVID-19. The table came from immunoSEQ multiplex PCR; TCRdb's copy has only in-frame clones and leaves some out. The sample consists of approximately 54,000 clones, 70% to 85% of them appearing once. The sequenced material came from peripheral blood. The source is a human donor in a cohort sampled during active COVID-19.

This chain links TRBV6-5 with TRBJ1-2; D remains ambiguous. Germline assignment: CDR1 MNHEY and CDR2 SVGAGI. This CDR3 region has 13 residues. The ends were cut back, 6 bases at V and 7 bases at J, with 15 bases in the middle. DNA for the CDR3: TGTGCCAGCAGGCCGACAAGTCGATTTGGCTACACCTTC. It translates to CASRPTSRFGYTF.

The chain employs TRBV28 and TRBJ1-2; 9 bases line up with TRBD1. Trimming cost V 5 bases and J 8 bases; bases outside gene matches: 6. The CDR3 length is 13 residues. Germline assignment: CDR1 MDHEN and CDR2 SYDVKM. Written as DNA, the CDR3 is TGTGCCAGCAGTATAGACAGGGGGTTGGGCTACACCTTC. Encoded protein: CASSIDRGLGYTF.